This T cell receptor beta chain was sequenced in a study of blood T cell repertoires in COVID-19. This clone was counted a single time. Participants were aged 18 to 89 years, lived in over 20 US areas, and enrolled virtually. The data were produced by immunoSEQ multiplex PCR, yet TCRdb's version contains in-frame clones alone and is incomplete. The table includes just over 300,000 clones, 86% detected once. Material: PBMCs or T cells enriched from blood (not recorded which). This clonotype was sampled from a man aged 25-40 years who had recovered from COVID-19.

CDR3 loop: CASSLSGDRTDTQYF. CDR3 nucleotide sequence: TGTGCCAGCAGCTTATCGGGGGATCGAACAGATACGCAGTATTTT. V usage is TRBV13 and J usage is TRBJ2-3; TRBD2 is a possible D gene (6 bases). Per germline, CDR1 PRHDT and CDR2 FYEKMQ (reference sequence). The CDR3 is 15 residues long. Trimming removed 2 bases at V and 3 bases at J, with 12 bases between.